This entry concerns a single T cell receptor beta chain. CDR1 MNHNS and CDR2 SASEGT come from the germline V gene. This CDR3 is built from 15 residues. V gave up 1 base and J gave up 8 bases; unmatched junction bases: 10. In the sorted-subset replicate PCRs, 200 ng DNA, around 30,000 T cell genomes, was used. Profiled with immunoSEQ multiplex PCR; TCRdb holds only in-frame clones, not every one. Found here are about 330,000 clones, around 67% of them singletons; the top ten hold about a tenth. The data were taken from a study of shared clonotypes between healthy human individuals. The chain employs TRBV6-1 and TRBJ1-2; TRBD1 matches at 7 bases. The receptor comes from a man under 40 in good health. The sample comprised memory CD4+ T cells sorted from blood. The subset is: CD45RA-negative fraction. CDR3 sequence: CASSEVLYRGLGYTF. The CDR3 nucleotides read TGTGCCAGCAGTGAAGTCCTTTACAGGGGCTTAGGCTACACCTTC.